A selection of T cell receptor beta chains follows, all from one sample in a study of Tregs in tolerant kidney transplant recipients. Sequenced by immunoSEQ multiplex PCR; TCRdb stores in-frame clones only, minus some. The table lists 90,000 to 130,000 clones, 90% of them singletons, with around 0.35% in the top ten. The sample in question was CD4+ T cells from blood, obtained before the transplant. All receptors come from a human donor who received a combined kidney and bone marrow transplant. Both conserved end residues are part of each CDR3. Fields, in order: CDR3 DNA, CDR3 protein, D gene, clone size, J gene, V gene. The D gene is left open where the match is weak. Some rows mark clone size as missing; the rest say once, few, many or name a class of expanded clone.

CDR3 DNA: TGTGCCAGCAGCTTAGATTTCCGGAGGGCGGGAGTCGCAGATACGCAGTATTTT
CDR3 protein: CASSLDFRRAGVADTQYF
D gene: TRBD2
clone size: once
J gene: TRBJ2-3
V gene: TRBV7-9

CDR3 DNA: TGCGCCAGCACCTTGGCTCCCAGCGCAGGGGATACGCAGTATTTT
CDR3 protein: CASTLAPSAGDTQYF
D gene: .
clone size: .
J gene: TRBJ2-3
V gene: TRBV5-1

CDR3 DNA: TGCGCCACTTCACTAGCGAGCACAGATACGCAGTATTTT
CDR3 protein: CATSLASTDTQYF
D gene: TRBD2
clone size: .
J gene: TRBJ2-3
V gene: TRBV5-1

CDR3 DNA: TGTGCCAGCAGTCTACCGGACAGGTCTGAAGCTTTCTTT
CDR3 protein: CASSLPDRSEAFF
D gene: TRBD1
clone size: once
J gene: TRBJ1-1
V gene: TRBV6-6

CDR3 DNA: TGTGCCAGCAGTTTAGGGGGGTATGGCTACACCTTC
CDR3 protein: CASSLGGYGYTF
D gene: .
clone size: few
J gene: TRBJ1-2
V gene: TRBV28

CDR3 DNA: TGTGCCAGTACCACGGGACAGAGGGGGTCAGAGTATGGCTACACCTTC
CDR3 protein: CASTTGQRGSEYGYTF
D gene: TRBD1
clone size: .
J gene: TRBJ1-2
V gene: TRBV19

CDR3 DNA: TGTGCCAGCAGTGAAGCAGGGGGCATAACTGAAGCTTTCTTT
CDR3 protein: CASSEAGGITEAFF
D gene: TRBD1
clone size: .
J gene: TRBJ1-1
V gene: TRBV2

CDR3 DNA: TGTGCCAGCAGCGAACAGACAGGTTACAATGAGCAGTTCTTC
CDR3 protein: CASSEQTGYNEQFF
D gene: .
clone size: .
J gene: TRBJ2-1
V gene: TRBV2

CDR3 DNA: TGCAGCGTTGAAGATTGGAGGGGCACGGGGACCCAGTACTTC
CDR3 protein: CSVEDWRGTGTQYF
D gene: .
clone size: .
J gene: TRBJ2-5
V gene: TRBV29-1

CDR3 DNA: TGTGCTAGTGGCCGACAGTCGATGAACACTGAAGCTTTCTTT
CDR3 protein: CASGRQSMNTEAFF
D gene: .
clone size: .
J gene: TRBJ1-1
V gene: TRBV12-5

CDR3 DNA: TGTGCCTGGGGGGCACAGAGCTTAGAGACCCAGTACTTC
CDR3 protein: CAWGAQSLETQYF
D gene: .
clone size: .
J gene: TRBJ2-5
V gene: TRBV30

CDR3 DNA: TGTGCCAGCAGCGTAGGGCGGGGGTCTAGCACAGATACGCAGTATTTT
CDR3 protein: CASSVGRGSSTDTQYF
D gene: TRBD2
clone size: .
J gene: TRBJ2-3
V gene: TRBV6-6

CDR3 DNA: TGTGCCAGCAACCGGACAGGGGCGGTCTATGGCTACACCTTC
CDR3 protein: CASNRTGAVYGYTF
D gene: TRBD1
clone size: few
J gene: TRBJ1-2
V gene: TRBV9

CDR3 DNA: TGTGCCAGTAGTATAGTCACAGTAAGAGGCAATCAGCCCCAGCATTTT
CDR3 protein: CASSIVTVRGNQPQHF
D gene: .
clone size: .
J gene: TRBJ1-5
V gene: TRBV19

CDR3 DNA: TGTGCCAGAAGCTTTGGGACTCCCTACGAGCAGTACTTC
CDR3 protein: CARSFGTPYEQYF
D gene: .
clone size: .
J gene: TRBJ2-7
V gene: TRBV5-3

CDR3 DNA: TGTGCCAGCAGCTTGAAAAGGGGAGGGGATGAGCAGTTCTTC
CDR3 protein: CASSLKRGGDEQFF
D gene: TRBD2
clone size: .
J gene: TRBJ2-1
V gene: TRBV5-4

CDR3 DNA: TGTGCCAGCAGTGAACAGCAGGGGGTAAGGGGCTACACCTTC
CDR3 protein: CASSEQQGVRGYTF
D gene: TRBD1
clone size: once
J gene: TRBJ1-2
V gene: TRBV2

CDR3 DNA: TGTGCCAGCAGCTTTGGAGAAAACACCATATATTTT
CDR3 protein: CASSFGENTIYF
D gene: .
clone size: .
J gene: TRBJ1-3
V gene: TRBV7-9

CDR3 DNA: TGTGCCATTTGGGGACAGGGTACCACAGATACGCAGTATTTT
CDR3 protein: CAIWGQGTTDTQYF
D gene: TRBD1
clone size: .
J gene: TRBJ2-3
V gene: TRBV10-3

CDR3 DNA: TGTGCCAGCAGCTTACAAGACCGCGGGAGGGGGACTAGCCAATCCTACCATGAGCAGTTCTTC
CDR3 protein: CASSLQDRGRGTSQSYHEQFF
D gene: TRBD2
clone size: .
J gene: TRBJ2-1
V gene: TRBV7-6

CDR3 DNA: TGTGCCAGCAGCGATGGACAGGGGGCTGAAAAACTGTTTTTT
CDR3 protein: CASSDGQGAEKLFF
D gene: TRBD1
clone size: .
J gene: TRBJ1-4
V gene: TRBV6-6

CDR3 DNA: TGTGCCAGCAGGGGGGCGGGTGACAATCAGCCCCAGCATTTT
CDR3 protein: CASRGAGDNQPQHF
D gene: .
clone size: .
J gene: TRBJ1-5
V gene: TRBV2

CDR3 DNA: TGTGCCAGCAGCTTACTGTCTACGGGAGTCGGGGAGCTGTTTTTT
CDR3 protein: CASSLLSTGVGELFF
D gene: .
clone size: .
J gene: TRBJ2-2
V gene: TRBV7-9

CDR3 DNA: TGTGCCAGCAGAGCAGGGCGGAAAACGAACACCGGGGAGCTGTTTTTT
CDR3 protein: CASRAGRKTNTGELFF
D gene: .
clone size: .
J gene: TRBJ2-2
V gene: TRBV2

CDR3 DNA: TGTGCCAGCAGCGTAGTGTCCGGGACAGGAGTTGAAGCTTTCTTT
CDR3 protein: CASSVVSGTGVEAFF
D gene: TRBD1
clone size: .
J gene: TRBJ1-1
V gene: TRBV9

CDR3 DNA: TGCGCCAGCAGCGCGGAGACGGGGAACACTGAAGCTTTCTTT
CDR3 protein: CASSAETGNTEAFF
D gene: .
clone size: .
J gene: TRBJ1-1
V gene: TRBV5-1

CDR3 DNA: TGTGCCAGCAGCTTTCGAGGGAACACTGAAGCTTTCTTT
CDR3 protein: CASSFRGNTEAFF
D gene: .
clone size: .
J gene: TRBJ1-1
V gene: TRBV7-6

CDR3 DNA: TGTGCCAGCAGCTTTACAGGGGGCGGGCGGGATCAGCCCCAGCATTTT
CDR3 protein: CASSFTGGGRDQPQHF
D gene: TRBD1
clone size: .
J gene: TRBJ1-5
V gene: TRBV7-9

CDR3 DNA: TGTGCCAGCAGCAGTAGCGGGATGGAGCAGTTCTTC
CDR3 protein: CASSSSGMEQFF
D gene: .
clone size: .
J gene: TRBJ2-1
V gene: TRBV21-1

CDR3 DNA: TGTGCCAGCAGCTTAGATCTCAACACCCCAATACAGTTC
CDR3 protein: CASSLDLNTPIQF
D gene: .
clone size: .
J gene: TRBJ1-2
V gene: TRBV11-2

CDR3 DNA: TGTGCCAGCAGCCTAGGAAGCGGGAGGTCAGATACGCAGTATTTT
CDR3 protein: CASSLGSGRSDTQYF
D gene: TRBD2
clone size: .
J gene: TRBJ2-3
V gene: TRBV13

CDR3 DNA: TGCGCCAGCAGCTTGGATGGGCTCAACACAGATACGCAGTATTTT
CDR3 protein: CASSLDGLNTDTQYF
D gene: .
clone size: once
J gene: TRBJ2-3
V gene: TRBV5-1

CDR3 DNA: TGTGCCAGTAGTGCCCCGGGGGAAAGGCCTGGAAACACCATATATTTT
CDR3 protein: CASSAPGERPGNTIYF
D gene: .
clone size: .
J gene: TRBJ1-3
V gene: TRBV19

CDR3 DNA: TGTGCCGGACCGGGGGGGCGCGATGAAAAACTGTTTTTT
CDR3 protein: CAGPGGRDEKLFF
D gene: .
clone size: .
J gene: TRBJ1-4
V gene: TRBV6-4

CDR3 DNA: TGTGCCAGCAGCGTTCTTGGCGGGGGTACAGATACGCAGTATTTT
CDR3 protein: CASSVLGGGTDTQYF
D gene: TRBD2
clone size: .
J gene: TRBJ2-3
V gene: TRBV5-4

CDR3 DNA: TGTGCCAGCAGCTTAGTTTGGGGGGACGAGCAGTACTTC
CDR3 protein: CASSLVWGDEQYF
D gene: .
clone size: .
J gene: TRBJ2-7
V gene: TRBV7-9

CDR3 DNA: TGTGCCAGCAGCCAGATGCGGGGGGGGCAAGAGACCCAGTACTTC
CDR3 protein: CASSQMRGGQETQYF
D gene: TRBD2
clone size: .
J gene: TRBJ2-5
V gene: TRBV7-9

CDR3 DNA: TGTGCCAGCAGCTTAGGCACTAACACTGAAGCTTTCTTT
CDR3 protein: CASSLGTNTEAFF
D gene: .
clone size: .
J gene: TRBJ1-1
V gene: TRBV7-8

CDR3 DNA: TGTGCCAGTAGTATTGGCCTAGCGGTAGTAGCCAAAAACATTCAGTACTTC
CDR3 protein: CASSIGLAVVAKNIQYF
D gene: TRBD2
clone size: .
J gene: TRBJ2-4
V gene: TRBV19

CDR3 DNA: TGTGCCAGCAGGTTTGGACAGGGGTTTCAGCCCCAGCATTTT
CDR3 protein: CASRFGQGFQPQHF
D gene: TRBD1
clone size: .
J gene: TRBJ1-5
V gene: TRBV6-1

CDR3 DNA: TGTGCCGGTAGCGGGAGGCCGGTCACCGGGGAGCTGTTTTTT
CDR3 protein: CAGSGRPVTGELFF
D gene: TRBD2
clone size: .
J gene: TRBJ2-2
V gene: TRBV27

CDR3 DNA: TGTGCCAGCAGCTTAGAGAGTAGCGCCTCACAGTTCTTC
CDR3 protein: CASSLESSASQFF
D gene: .
clone size: .
J gene: TRBJ2-1
V gene: TRBV7-2

CDR3 DNA: TGTGCCAGCAGCTTAACCACTACGGGGTACAATGAGCAGTTCTTC
CDR3 protein: CASSLTTTGYNEQFF
D gene: .
clone size: .
J gene: TRBJ2-1
V gene: TRBV11-2

CDR3 DNA: TGCGCCAGCAGTACGGCAGGGGGCTCGGGCGGGGAGCTGTTTTTT
CDR3 protein: CASSTAGGSGGELFF
D gene: TRBD1
clone size: few
J gene: TRBJ2-2
V gene: TRBV5-1

CDR3 DNA: TGTGCCACCAGCAGAGAGGTGGGGGGGACGCAGTATTTT
CDR3 protein: CATSREVGGTQYF
D gene: TRBD2
clone size: .
J gene: TRBJ2-3
V gene: TRBV15

CDR3 DNA: TGTGCCAGCAGTCCCAACTACTGGACAGTTCCAACTAATGAAAAACTGTTTTTT
CDR3 protein: CASSPNYWTVPTNEKLFF
D gene: .
clone size: .
J gene: TRBJ1-4
V gene: TRBV28

CDR3 DNA: TGTGCCAGCACTAAAAGCGGGGACATCGGACAGCCCCAGCATTTT
CDR3 protein: CASTKSGDIGQPQHF
D gene: .
clone size: .
J gene: TRBJ1-5
V gene: TRBV6-5

CDR3 DNA: TGTGCCAGCAGTTCCCCACTAGTAGGCTACGAGCAGTACTTC
CDR3 protein: CASSSPLVGYEQYF
D gene: .
clone size: .
J gene: TRBJ2-7
V gene: TRBV6-7

CDR3 DNA: TGTGCCAGCAGTTACAGTCGGGACAATCAGCCCCAGCATTTT
CDR3 protein: CASSYSRDNQPQHF
D gene: .
clone size: .
J gene: TRBJ1-5
V gene: TRBV6-5

CDR3 DNA: TGTGCCAGCAGCTTGGGGCGGGACTCCTACGAGCAGTACTTC
CDR3 protein: CASSLGRDSYEQYF
D gene: .
clone size: .
J gene: TRBJ2-7
V gene: TRBV5-4

CDR3 DNA: TGTGCCAGCAGCCCAACAGGGGGTTTT
CDR3 protein: CASSPTGGF
D gene: TRBD1
clone size: once
J gene: TRBJ1-1
V gene: TRBV9

CDR3 DNA: TGCGCCAGCAGCCACCACCTAGCTAACTATGGCTACACCTTC
CDR3 protein: CASSHHLANYGYTF
D gene: .
clone size: once
J gene: TRBJ1-2
V gene: TRBV4-1